This TCR beta chain was recovered during a study of blood T cell repertoires in COVID-19. The V and J ends lost 8 bases and 3 bases, in that order; junction bases with no gene match: 2. The length of the CDR3 is 12 residues. TCRdb's table, derived via immunoSEQ multiplex PCR, lists solely in-frame clones and lacks some. The sample contains about 100,000 clones, approximately 91% of which appear only once. Sequencing was carried out using peripheral blood. The chain has TRBV12-3 or TRBV12-4 and TRBJ2-7; TRBD1 matches 9 bases. This receptor was taken from a human donor in a cohort sampled during active COVID-19. CDR3 nucleotide sequence: TGTGCCAGCGAGGACAGGGGCTACGAGCAGTACTTC. This translates into CASEDRGYEQYF.